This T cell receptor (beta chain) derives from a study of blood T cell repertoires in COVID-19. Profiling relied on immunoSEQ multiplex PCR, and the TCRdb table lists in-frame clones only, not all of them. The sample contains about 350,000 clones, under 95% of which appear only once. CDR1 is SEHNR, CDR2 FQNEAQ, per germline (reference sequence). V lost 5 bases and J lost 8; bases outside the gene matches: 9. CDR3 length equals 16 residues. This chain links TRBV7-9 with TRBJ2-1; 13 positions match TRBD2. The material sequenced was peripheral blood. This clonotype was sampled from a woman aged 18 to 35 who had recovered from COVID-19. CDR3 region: CASSRGTSGEFDEQFF. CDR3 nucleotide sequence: TGTGCCAGCAGCCGAGGGACTAGCGGGGAATTCGATGAGCAGTTCTTC.